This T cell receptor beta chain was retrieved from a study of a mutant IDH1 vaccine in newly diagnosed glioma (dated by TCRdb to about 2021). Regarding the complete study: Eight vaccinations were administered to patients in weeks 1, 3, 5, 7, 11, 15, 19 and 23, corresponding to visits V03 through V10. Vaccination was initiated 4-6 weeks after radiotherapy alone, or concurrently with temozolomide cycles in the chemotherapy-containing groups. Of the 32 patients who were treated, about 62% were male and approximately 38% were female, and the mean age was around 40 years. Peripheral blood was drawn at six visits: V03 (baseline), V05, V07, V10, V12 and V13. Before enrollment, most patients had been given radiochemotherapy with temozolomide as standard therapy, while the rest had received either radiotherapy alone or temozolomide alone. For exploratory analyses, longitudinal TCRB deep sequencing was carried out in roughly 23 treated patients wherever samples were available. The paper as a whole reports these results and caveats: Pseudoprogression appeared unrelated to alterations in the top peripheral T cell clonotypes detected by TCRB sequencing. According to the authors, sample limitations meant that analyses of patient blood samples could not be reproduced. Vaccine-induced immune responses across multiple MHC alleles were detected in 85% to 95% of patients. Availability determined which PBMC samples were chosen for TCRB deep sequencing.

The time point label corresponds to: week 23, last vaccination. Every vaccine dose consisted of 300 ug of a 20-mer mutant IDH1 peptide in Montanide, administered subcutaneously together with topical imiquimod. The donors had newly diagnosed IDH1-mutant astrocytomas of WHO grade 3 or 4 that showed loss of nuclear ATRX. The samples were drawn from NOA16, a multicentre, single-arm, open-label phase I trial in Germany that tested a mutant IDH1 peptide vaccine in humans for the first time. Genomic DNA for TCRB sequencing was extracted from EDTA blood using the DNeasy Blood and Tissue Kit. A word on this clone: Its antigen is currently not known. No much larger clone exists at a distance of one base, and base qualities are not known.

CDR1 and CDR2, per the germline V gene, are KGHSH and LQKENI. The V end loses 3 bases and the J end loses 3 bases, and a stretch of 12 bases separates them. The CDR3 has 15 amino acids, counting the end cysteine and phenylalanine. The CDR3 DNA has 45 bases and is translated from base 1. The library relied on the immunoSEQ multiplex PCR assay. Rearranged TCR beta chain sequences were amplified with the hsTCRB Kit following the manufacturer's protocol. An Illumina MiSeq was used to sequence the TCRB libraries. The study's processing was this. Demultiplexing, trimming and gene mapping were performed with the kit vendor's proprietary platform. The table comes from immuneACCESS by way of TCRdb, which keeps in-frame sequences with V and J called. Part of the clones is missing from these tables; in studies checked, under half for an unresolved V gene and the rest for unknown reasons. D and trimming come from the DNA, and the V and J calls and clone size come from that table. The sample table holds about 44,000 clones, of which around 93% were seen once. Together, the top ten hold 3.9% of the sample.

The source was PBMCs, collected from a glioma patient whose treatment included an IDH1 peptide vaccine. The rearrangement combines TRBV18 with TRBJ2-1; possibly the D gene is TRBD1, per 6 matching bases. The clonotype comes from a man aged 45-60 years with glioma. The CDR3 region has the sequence CASSPLRTDYNEQFF. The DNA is TGTGCCAGCTCACCCCTCAGGACAGACTACAATGAGCAGTTCTTC. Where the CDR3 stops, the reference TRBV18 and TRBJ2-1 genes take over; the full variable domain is NAGVMQNPRHLVRRRGQEARLRCSPMKGHSHVYWYRQLPEEGLKFMVYLQKENIIDESGMPKERFSAEFPKEGPSILRIQQVVRGDSAAYFCASSPLRTDYNEQFFGPGTRLTVL.